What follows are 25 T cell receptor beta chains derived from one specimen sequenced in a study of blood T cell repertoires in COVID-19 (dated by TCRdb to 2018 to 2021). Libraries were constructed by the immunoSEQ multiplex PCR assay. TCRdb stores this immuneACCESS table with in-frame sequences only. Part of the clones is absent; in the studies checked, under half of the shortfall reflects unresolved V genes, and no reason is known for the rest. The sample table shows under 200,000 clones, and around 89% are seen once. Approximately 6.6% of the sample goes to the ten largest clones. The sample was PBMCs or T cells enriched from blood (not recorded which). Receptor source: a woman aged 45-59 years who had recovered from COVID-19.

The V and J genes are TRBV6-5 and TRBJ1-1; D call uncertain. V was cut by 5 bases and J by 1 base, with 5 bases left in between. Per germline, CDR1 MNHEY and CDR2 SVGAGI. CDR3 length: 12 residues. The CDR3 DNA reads TGTGCCAGCAGTCTCAGGAACACTGAAGCTTTCTTT. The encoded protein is CASSLRNTEAFF.

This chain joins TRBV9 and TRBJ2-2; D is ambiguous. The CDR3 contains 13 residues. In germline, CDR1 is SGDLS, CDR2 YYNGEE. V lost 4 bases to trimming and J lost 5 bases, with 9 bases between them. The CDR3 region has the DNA TGTGCCAGCAGCCCAGGTTTGACCGGGGAGCTGTTTTTT. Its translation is CASSPGLTGELFF.

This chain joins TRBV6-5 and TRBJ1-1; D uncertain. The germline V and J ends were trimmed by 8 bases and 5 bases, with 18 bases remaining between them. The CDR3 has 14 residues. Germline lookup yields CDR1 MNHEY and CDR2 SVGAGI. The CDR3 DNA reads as TGTGCCAGCTTGGAGACCGGAGGGCGGACTGAAGCTTTCTTT. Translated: CASLETGGRTEAFF.

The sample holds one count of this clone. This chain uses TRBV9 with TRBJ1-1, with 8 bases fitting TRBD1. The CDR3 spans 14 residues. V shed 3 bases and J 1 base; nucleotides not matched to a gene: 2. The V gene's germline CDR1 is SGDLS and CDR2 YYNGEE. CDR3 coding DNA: TGTGCCAGCAGCGAAGGACAGGGGAACACTGAAGCTTTCTTT. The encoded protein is CASSEGQGNTEAFF. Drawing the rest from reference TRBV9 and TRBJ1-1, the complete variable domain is DSGVTQTPKHLITATGQRVTLRCSPRSGDLSVYWYQQSLDQGLQFLIQYYNGEERAKGNILERFSAQQFPDLHSELNLSSLELGDSALYFCASSEGQGNTEAFFGQGTRLTVV.

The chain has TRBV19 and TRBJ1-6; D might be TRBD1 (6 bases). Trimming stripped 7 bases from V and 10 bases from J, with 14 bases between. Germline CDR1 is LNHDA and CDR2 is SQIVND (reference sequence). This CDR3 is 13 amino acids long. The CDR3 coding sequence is TGTGCCAGTAACCCTACAGGGCAGTCACCCCTCCACTTT. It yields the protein CASNPTGQSPLHF. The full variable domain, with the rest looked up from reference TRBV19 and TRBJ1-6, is DGGITQSPKYLFRKEGQNVTLSCEQNLNHDAMYWYRQDPGQGLRLIYYSQIVNDFQKGDIAEGYSVSREKKESFPLTVTSAQKNPTAFYLCASNPTGQSPLHFGNGTRLTVT.

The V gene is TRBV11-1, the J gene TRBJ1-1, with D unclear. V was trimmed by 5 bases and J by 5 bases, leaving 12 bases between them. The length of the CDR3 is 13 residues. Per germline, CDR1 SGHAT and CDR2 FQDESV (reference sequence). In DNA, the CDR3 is TGTGCCAGCAGCCTTGAACTAGGGACTGAAGCTTTCTTT. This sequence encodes CASSLELGTEAFF.

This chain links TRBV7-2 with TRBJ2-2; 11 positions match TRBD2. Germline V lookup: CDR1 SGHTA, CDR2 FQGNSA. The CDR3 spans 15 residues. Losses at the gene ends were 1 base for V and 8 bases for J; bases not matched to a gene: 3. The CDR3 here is CASSLGGTSGGELFF. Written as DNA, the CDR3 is TGTGCCAGCAGCTTAGGAGGGACTAGCGGTGGGGAGCTGTTTTTT.

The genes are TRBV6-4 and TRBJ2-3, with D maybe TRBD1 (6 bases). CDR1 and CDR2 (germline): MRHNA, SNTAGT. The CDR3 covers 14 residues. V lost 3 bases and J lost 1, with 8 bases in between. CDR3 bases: TGTGCCAGCAGTGAACAGGGTGGCACAGATACGCAGTATTTT. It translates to CASSEQGGTDTQYF.

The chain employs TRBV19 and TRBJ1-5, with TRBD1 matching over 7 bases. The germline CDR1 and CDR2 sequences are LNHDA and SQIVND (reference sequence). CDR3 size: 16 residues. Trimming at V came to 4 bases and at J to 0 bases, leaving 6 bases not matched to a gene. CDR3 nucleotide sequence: TGTGCCAGTAGTAAGGGACAGACATATAGCAATCAGCCCCAGCATTTT. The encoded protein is CASSKGQTYSNQPQHF.

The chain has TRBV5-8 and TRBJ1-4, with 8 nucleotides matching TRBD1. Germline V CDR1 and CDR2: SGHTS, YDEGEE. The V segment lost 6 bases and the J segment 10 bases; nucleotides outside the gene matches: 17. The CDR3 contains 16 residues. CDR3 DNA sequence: TGTGCCAGCACGCCTCTAATCCAGGGGGCGAGGGGAAAACTGTTTTTT. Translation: CASTPLIQGARGKLFF.

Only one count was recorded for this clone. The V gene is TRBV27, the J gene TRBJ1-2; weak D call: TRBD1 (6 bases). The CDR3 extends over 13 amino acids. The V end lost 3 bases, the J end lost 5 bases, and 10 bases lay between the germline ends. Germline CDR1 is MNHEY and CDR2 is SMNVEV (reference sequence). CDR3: CASSLFQGYGYTF. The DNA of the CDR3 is TGTGCCAGCAGTTTGTTCCAGGGGTATGGCTACACCTTC.

CDR3 in amino acids: CASSPLLAGVREQYF. DNA for the CDR3: TGCGCCAGCAGCCCGTTACTAGCGGGGGTGAGAGAGCAGTACTTC. The chain uses TRBV4-1 and TRBJ2-7; TRBD2 aligns across 11 bases. Losses at the gene ends were 4 bases for V and 7 bases for J; bases not matched to a gene: 9. Germline CDR1 and CDR2: MGHRA and YSYEKL. The CDR3 contains 15 residues.

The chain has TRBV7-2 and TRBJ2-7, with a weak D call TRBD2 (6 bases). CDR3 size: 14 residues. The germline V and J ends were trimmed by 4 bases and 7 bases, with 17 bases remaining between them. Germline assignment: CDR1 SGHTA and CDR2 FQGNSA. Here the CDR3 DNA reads TGTGCCAGCAGCTCCGCGGGACGGCACTTGGAGCAGTACTTC. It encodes CASSSAGRHLEQYF.

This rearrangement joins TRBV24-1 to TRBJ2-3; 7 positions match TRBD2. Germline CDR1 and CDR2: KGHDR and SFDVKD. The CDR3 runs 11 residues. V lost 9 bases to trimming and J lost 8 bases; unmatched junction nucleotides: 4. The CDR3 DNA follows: TGTGCCACCGGGAGGGGAGGTACGCAGTATTTT. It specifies CATGRGGTQYF.

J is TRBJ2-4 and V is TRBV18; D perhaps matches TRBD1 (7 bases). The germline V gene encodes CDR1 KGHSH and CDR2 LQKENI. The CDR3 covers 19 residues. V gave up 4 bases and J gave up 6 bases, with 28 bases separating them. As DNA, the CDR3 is TGTGCCAGCTCACTCCTCGGAGGGGGCAGGCCCAACGTAGGAAACATTCAGTACTTC. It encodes CASSLLGGGRPNVGNIQYF.

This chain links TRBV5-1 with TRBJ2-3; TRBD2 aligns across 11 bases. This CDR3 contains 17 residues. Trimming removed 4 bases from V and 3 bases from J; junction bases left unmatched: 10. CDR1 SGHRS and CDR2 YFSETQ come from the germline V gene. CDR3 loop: CASSPLAGGGVTDTQYF. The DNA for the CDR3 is TGCGCCAGCAGCCCCTTAGCGGGGGGGGGCGTGACAGATACGCAGTATTTT.

Here the CDR3 DNA reads TGTGCCAGCAGCTCAAGAGCGACCGAATACGAGCAGTACTTC. Its protein is CASSSRATEYEQYF. The J gene is TRBJ2-7, the V gene TRBV5-5; D gene uncertain. Germline V gives CDR1 SGHKS, CDR2 YYEKEE (reference sequence). V was pared by 3 bases and J by 4 bases, with 14 bases between. CDR3 length equals 14 residues.

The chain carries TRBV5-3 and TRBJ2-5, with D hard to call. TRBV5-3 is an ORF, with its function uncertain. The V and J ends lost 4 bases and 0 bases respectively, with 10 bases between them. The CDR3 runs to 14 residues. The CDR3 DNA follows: TGTGCCAGAAGCCTGGACGGGTACCAAGAGACCCAGTACTTC. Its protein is CARSLDGYQETQYF.

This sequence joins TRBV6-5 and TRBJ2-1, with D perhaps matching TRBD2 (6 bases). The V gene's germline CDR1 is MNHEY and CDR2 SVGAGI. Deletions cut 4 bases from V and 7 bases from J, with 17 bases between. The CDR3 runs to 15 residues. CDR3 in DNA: TGTGCCAGCAGTTTAGAAGGGAGGCGGTCGAATGAGCAGTTCTTC. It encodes CASSLEGRRSNEQFF.

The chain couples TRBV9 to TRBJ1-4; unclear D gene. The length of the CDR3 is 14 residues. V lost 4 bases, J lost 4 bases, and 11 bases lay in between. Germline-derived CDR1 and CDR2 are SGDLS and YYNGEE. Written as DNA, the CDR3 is TGTGCCAGCAGCCCTGGTGGCTTTAATGAAAAACTGTTTTTT. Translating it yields CASSPGGFNEKLFF.

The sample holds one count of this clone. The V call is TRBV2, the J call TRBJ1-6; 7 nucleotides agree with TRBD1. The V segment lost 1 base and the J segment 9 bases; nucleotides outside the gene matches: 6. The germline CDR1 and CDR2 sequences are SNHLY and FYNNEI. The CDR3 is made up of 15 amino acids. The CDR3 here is CASSEGQGSTSPLHF. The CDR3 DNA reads TGTGCCAGCAGTGAAGGACAGGGAAGTACTTCACCCCTCCACTTT. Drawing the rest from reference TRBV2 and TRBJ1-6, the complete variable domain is EPEVTQTPSHQVTQMGQEVILRCVPISNHLYFYWYRQILGQKVEFLVSFYNNEISEKSEIFDDQFSVERPDGSNFTLKIRSTKLEDSAMYFCASSEGQGSTSPLHFGNGTRLTVT.

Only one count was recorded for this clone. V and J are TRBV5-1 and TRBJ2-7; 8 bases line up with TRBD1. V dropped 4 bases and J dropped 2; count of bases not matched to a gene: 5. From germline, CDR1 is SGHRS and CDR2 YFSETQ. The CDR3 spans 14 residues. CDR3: CASSMTGATYEQYF. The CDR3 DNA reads TGCGCCAGCAGCATGACAGGGGCTACCTACGAGCAGTACTTC.

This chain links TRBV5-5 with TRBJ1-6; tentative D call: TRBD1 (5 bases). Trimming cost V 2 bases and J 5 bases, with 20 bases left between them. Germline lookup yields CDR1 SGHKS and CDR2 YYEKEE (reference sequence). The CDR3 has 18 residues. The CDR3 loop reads CASSFIPGTTVNNSPLHF. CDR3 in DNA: TGTGCCAGCAGCTTTATCCCGGGGACTACTGTTAATAATTCACCCCTCCACTTT.

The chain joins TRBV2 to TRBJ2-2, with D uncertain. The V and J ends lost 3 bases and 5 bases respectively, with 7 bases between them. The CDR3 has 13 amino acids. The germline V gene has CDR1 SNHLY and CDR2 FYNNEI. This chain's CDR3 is CASSDTQTGELFF. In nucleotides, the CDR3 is TGTGCCAGCAGTGACACCCAGACCGGGGAGCTGTTTTTT.

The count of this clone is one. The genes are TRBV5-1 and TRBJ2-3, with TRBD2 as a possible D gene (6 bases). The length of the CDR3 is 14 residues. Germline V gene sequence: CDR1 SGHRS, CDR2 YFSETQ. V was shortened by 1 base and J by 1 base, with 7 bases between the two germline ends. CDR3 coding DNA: TGCGCCAGCAGCTTGTGGGGGGGCACAGATACGCAGTATTTT. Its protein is CASSLWGGTDTQYF.